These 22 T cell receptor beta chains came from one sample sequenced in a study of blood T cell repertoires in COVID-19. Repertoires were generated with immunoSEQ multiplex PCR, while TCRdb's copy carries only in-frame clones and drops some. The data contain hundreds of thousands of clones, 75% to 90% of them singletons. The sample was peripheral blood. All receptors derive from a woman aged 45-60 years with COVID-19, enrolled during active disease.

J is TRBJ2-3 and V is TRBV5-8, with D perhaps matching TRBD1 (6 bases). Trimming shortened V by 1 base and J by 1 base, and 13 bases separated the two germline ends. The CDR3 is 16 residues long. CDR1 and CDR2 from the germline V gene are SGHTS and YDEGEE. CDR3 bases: TGTGCCAGCAGCTTGTCCTGGGGGCGGGGCACAGATACGCAGTATTTT. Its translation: CASSLSWGRGTDTQYF.

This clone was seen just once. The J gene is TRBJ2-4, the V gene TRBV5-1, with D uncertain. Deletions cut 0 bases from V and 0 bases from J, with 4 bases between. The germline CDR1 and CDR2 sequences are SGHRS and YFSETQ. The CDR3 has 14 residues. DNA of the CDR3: TGCGCCAGCAGCTTGGAACTAGCCAAAAACATTCAGTACTTC. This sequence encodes CASSLELAKNIQYF.

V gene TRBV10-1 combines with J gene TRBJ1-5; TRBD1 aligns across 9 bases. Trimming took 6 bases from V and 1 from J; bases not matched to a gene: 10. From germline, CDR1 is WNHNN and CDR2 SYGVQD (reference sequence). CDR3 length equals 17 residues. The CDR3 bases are TGCGCCAGCAGGGCCGGGACAGGGTTTTTGAGCAATCAGCCCCAGCATTTT. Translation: CASRAGTGFLSNQPQHF.

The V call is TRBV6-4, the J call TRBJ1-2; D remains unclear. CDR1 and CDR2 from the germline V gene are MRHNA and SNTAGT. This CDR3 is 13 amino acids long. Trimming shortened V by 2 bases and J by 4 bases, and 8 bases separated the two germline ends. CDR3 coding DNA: TGTGCCAGCAGTGACGAGTTCGGCTATGGCTACACCTTC. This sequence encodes CASSDEFGYGYTF.

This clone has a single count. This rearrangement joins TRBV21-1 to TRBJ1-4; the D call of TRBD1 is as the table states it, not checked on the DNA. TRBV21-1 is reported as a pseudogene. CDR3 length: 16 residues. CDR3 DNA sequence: TGTGCCAGCAGCACCTCCCCGGGACAGCCTAATGAAAAACTGTTTTTT. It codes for CASSTSPGQPNEKLFF.

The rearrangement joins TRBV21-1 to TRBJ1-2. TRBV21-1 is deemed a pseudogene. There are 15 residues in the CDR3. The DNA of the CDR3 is TGTGCCAGCAGCTCGCCAAATCAAATAGCCCATGGCTACACCTTC. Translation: CASSSPNQIAHGYTF.

The CDR3 reads CASSYGAGPSTDTQYF. For the CDR3, the DNA is TGTGCCAGCAGTTACGGCGCGGGCCCTAGCACAGATACGCAGTATTTT. The V gene is TRBV6-2 or TRBV6-3, the J gene TRBJ2-3; possibly TRBD2 for D (5 bases). The CDR3 is 16 residues long. Trimming took off 2 bases at V and 0 bases at J, with 12 bases between the two ends. Germline CDR1 MNHEY, CDR2 SVGEGT.

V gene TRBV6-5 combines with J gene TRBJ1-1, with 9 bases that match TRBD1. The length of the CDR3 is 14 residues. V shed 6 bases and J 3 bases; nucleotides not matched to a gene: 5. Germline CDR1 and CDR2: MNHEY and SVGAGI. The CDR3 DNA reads TGTGCCAGCAGCTGGACAGGGGTTGACACTGAAGCTTTCTTT. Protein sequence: CASSWTGVDTEAFF.

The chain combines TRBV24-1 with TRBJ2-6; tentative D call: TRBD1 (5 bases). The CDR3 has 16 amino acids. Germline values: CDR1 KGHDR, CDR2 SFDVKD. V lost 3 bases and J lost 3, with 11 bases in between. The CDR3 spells CATSDGLRDGANVLTF. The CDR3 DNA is TGTGCCACCAGTGATGGTCTCAGGGATGGGGCCAACGTCCTGACTTTC.

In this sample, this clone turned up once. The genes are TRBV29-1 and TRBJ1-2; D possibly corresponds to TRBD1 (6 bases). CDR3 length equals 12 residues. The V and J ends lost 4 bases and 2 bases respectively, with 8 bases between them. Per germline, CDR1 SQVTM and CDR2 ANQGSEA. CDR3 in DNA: TGCAGCGTTGTCACAGGGAACTATGGCTACACCTTC. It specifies CSVVTGNYGYTF. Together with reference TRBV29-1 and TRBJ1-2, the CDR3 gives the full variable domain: SAVISQKPSRDICQRGTSLTIQCQVDSQVTMMFWYRQQPGQSLTLIATANQGSEATYESGFVIDKFPISRPNLTFSTLTVSNMSPEDSSIYLCSVVTGNYGYTFGSGTRLTVV.

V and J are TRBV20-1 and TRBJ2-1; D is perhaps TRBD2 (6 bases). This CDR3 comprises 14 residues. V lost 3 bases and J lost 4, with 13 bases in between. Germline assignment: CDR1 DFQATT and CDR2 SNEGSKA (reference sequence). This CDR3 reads CSASGGTQYNEQFF. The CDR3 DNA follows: TGCAGTGCTAGTGGGGGGACTCAATACAATGAGCAGTTCTTC.

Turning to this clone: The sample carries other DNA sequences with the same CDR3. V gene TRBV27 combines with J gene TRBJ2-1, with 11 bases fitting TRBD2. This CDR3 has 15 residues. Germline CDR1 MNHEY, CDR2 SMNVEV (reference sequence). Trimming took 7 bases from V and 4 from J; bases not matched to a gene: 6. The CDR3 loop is CASTPGTSGYNEQFF. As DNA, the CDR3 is TGTGCCAGCACACCAGGGACTAGCGGTTACAATGAGCAGTTCTTC.

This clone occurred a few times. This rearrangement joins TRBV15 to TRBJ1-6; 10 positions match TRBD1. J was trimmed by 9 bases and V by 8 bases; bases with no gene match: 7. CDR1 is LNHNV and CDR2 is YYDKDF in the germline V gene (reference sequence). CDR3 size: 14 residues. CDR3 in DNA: TGTGCCACCGCCCTGGGACAGGGGAGTTCACCCCTCCACTTT. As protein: CATALGQGSSPLHF. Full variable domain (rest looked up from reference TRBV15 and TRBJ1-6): DAMVIQNPRYQVTQFGKPVTLSCSQTLNHNVMYWYQQKSSQAPKLLFHYYDKDFNNEADTPDNFQSRRPNTSFCFLDIRSPGLGDTAMYLCATALGQGSSPLHFGNGTRLTVT.

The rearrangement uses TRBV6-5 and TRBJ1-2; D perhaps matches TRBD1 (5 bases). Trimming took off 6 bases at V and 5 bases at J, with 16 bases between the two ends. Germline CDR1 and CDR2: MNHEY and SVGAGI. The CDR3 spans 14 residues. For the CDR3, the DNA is TGTGCCAGCAGCCACGGGACTAAGGAGTATGGCTACACCTTC. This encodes CASSHGTKEYGYTF.

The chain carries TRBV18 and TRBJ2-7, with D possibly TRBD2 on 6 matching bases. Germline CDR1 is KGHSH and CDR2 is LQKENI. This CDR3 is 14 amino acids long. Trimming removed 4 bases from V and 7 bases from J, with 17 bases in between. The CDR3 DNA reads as TGTGCCAGCTCACTCCCGGGACTGCGCGGAGAGCAGTACTTC. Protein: CASSLPGLRGEQYF.

DNA for the CDR3: TGCGCCAGCACCCATATAGCGGGAGGTACCGGGGAGCTGTTTTTT. Its translation: CASTHIAGGTGELFF. V usage is TRBV5-1 and J usage is TRBJ2-2, with 10 bases lining up with TRBD2. The CDR3 contains 15 residues. The V segment lost 6 bases and the J segment 5 bases; nucleotides outside the gene matches: 7. In germline, CDR1 is SGHRS, CDR2 YFSETQ.

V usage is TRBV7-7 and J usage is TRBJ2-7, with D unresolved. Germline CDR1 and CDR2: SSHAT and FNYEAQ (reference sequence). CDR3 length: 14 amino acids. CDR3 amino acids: CASPPRQPPYEQYF. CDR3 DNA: TGTGCTAGCCCCCCGAGGCAGCCACCTTACGAGCAGTACTTC.

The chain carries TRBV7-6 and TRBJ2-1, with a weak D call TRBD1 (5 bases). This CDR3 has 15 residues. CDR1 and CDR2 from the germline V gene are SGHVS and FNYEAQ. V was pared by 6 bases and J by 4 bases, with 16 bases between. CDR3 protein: CASSIQGGAYNEQFF. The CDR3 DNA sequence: TGTGCCAGCAGTATTCAGGGTGGGGCATACAATGAGCAGTTCTTC.

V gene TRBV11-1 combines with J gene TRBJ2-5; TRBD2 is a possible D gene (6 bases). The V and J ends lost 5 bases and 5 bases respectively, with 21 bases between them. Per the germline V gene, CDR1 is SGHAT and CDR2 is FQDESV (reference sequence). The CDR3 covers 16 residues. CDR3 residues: CASSQGNRRAGETQYF. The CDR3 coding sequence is TGTGCCAGCAGCCAGGGCAATCGGAGGGCCGGTGAGACCCAGTACTTC.

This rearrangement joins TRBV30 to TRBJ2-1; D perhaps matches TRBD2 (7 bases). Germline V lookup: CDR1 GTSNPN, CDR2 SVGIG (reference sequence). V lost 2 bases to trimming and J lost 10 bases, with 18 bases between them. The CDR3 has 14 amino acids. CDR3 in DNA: TGTGCCTGGAGTACAGGGAGGGGGGGACGCGAGCAGTTCTTC. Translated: CAWSTGRGGREQFF.

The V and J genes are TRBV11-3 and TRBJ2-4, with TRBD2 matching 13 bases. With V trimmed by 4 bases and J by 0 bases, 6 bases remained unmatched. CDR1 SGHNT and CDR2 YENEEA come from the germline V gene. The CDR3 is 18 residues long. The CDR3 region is CASSYPGLAGLAKNIQYF. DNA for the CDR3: TGTGCCAGCAGCTATCCGGGACTAGCGGGGCTAGCCAAAAACATTCAGTACTTC. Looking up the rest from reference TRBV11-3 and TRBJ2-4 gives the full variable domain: EAGVVQSPRYKIIEKKQPVAFWCNPISGHNTLYWYLQNLGQGPELLIRYENEEAVDDSQLPKDRFSAERLKGVDSTLKIQPAELGDSAVYLCASSYPGLAGLAKNIQYFGAGTRLSVL.

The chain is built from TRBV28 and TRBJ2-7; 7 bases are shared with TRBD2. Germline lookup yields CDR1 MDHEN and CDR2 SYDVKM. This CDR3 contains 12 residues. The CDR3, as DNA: TGTGTCACTAGCGCATCCATCTACGAGCAGTACTTC. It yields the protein CVTSASIYEQYF.